The entry below gives a single T cell receptor (beta chain) sequence along with its context. The data derive from a study of blood T cell repertoires in COVID-19. Study background: Acute and convalescent COVID-19 specimens originated in the United States, Italy and Spain. Sample material is recorded as cDNA or gDNA derived from T cells, B-cell-depleted T cells, or PBMCs.

Original processing methods: Quantification of nucleated cells was approximated via reference gene primer amplification. Sequencing used immunoSEQ multiplex PCR; TCRdb keeps in-frame clones, though not all of them. For V, J and clone size, that table is used; D and trimming come from the DNA. The sample lists about 88,000 clones; 55% to 80% were seen once. Germline V gives CDR1 SNHLY, CDR2 FYNNEI. CDR3 length: 15 residues. Trimming pared 2 bases from V and 1 base from J, leaving 8 bases between. This receptor was obtained from a woman aged 55-69 years in a cohort sampled during active or convalescent COVID-19. The chain employs TRBV2 and TRBJ2-2, with D perhaps TRBD1 (5 bases). Sequenced sample: peripheral blood. CDR3 sequence: CASSEWTLNTGELFF. The CDR3 coding sequence is TGTGCCAGCAGTGAATGGACATTGAACACCGGGGAGCTGTTTTTT. Drawing the rest from reference TRBV2 and TRBJ2-2, the complete variable domain is EPEVTQTPSHQVTQMGQEVILRCVPISNHLYFYWYRQILGQKVEFLVSFYNNEISEKSEIFDDQFSVERPDGSNFTLKIRSTKLEDSAMYFCASSEWTLNTGELFFGEGSRLTVL.